Listed below are T cell receptor beta chains from one sample, sequenced in a study of sequential checkpoint blockade in melanoma. Sequenced by immunoSEQ multiplex PCR; TCRdb stores in-frame clones only, minus some. The data hold 25,000 to 30,000 clones, with 77% observed a single time. Sequenced here: CD8+ T cells sorted from blood (inferred from file names), sampled from a patient given nivolumab and ipilimumab in sequence. The receptors originated from a human donor with melanoma. CDR3s include the opening cysteine and the closing phenylalanine or tryptophan. The order of the fields is J gene, clone size, V gene, D gene, CDR3 DNA, CDR3 protein. A D gene is named only where the DNA matches it firmly. Some rows mark clone size as missing; the rest say once, few, many or name a class of expanded clone.

TRBJ2-7 NA TRBV4-2 TRBD1 TGTGCCAGCAGCCTGACCGGGACAGGAGGCTACGAGCAGTACTTC CASSLTGTGGYEQYF
TRBJ1-1 NA TRBV2 NA TGTGCCAGCAGTGGACAGAGCAATGAAGCTTTCTTT CASSGQSNEAFF
TRBJ2-7 NA TRBV4-1 NA TGCGCCAGCAGCCATACCACAGGGTCCTACGAGCAGTACTTC CASSHTTGSYEQYF
TRBJ1-1 NA TRBV10-2 NA TGCGCCAGGGCGGCGGGGGCGATGTGGACTGAAGCTTTCTTT CARAAGAMWTEAFF
TRBJ2-7 NA TRBV9 TRBD1 TGTGCCAGCAGCGCTGCCGGGACAGGGACCTACGAGCAGTACTTC CASSAAGTGTYEQYF
TRBJ2-4 NA TRBV6-5 TRBD1 TGTGCCAGCCCCAGGGGGAACATTCAGTACTTC CASPRGNIQYF
TRBJ1-2 NA TRBV6-5 NA TGTGCCAGCAGTTCTTTATCGGGCTATGGCTACACCTTC CASSSLSGYGYTF
TRBJ1-6 NA TRBV11-2 NA TGTGCCAGCAGCTCGGGCGGGCCTACATCTTTT CASSSGGPTSF
TRBJ2-7 NA TRBV7-9 NA TGTGCCAGCTCATCCCCGACAACTTCCTACGAGCAGTACTTC CASSSPTTSYEQYF
TRBJ1-3 NA TRBV9 NA TGTGCCAGCAGCCCCCGAGGGATCGGAAACACCATATATTTT CASSPRGIGNTIYF
TRBJ1-6 few TRBV11-1 TRBD1 TGTGCCAGCAGTAGGACAGGGAATAATTCACCCCTCCACTTT CASSRTGNNSPLHF
TRBJ2-7 NA TRBV19 NA TGTGCCAGTAGTATGTCGCAGTGGGCTACGTTC CASSMSQWATF
TRBJ2-1 NA TRBV9 TRBD2 TGTGCCAGCAGCCCGGGGGGGCCAGCCACTGAGCAGTTCTTC CASSPGGPATEQFF
TRBJ1-1 NA TRBV28 TRBD1 TGTGCCAGCAGTGCGACCGAGACAGGGGGTCCCCCTGAAGCTTTCTTT CASSATETGGPPEAFF